This T cell receptor (beta chain) is drawn from a study of cytomegalovirus exposure and HLA in healthy donors. The PCR employed 60 Vbeta primers together with 13 Jbeta primers. Profiling relied on immunoSEQ multiplex PCR, and the TCRdb table lists in-frame clones only, not all of them. This table has 200,000 to 250,000 clones, about 72% appearing once. Germline lookup yields CDR1 KGHSH and CDR2 LQKENI. V gave up 0 bases and J gave up 4 bases, with 8 bases separating them. The CDR3 is 14 residues long. The sequence was collected from a male donor in good health and CMV-seronegative. Input material: PBMCs. The rearrangement links TRBV18 to TRBJ2-3, with a weak D call TRBD1 (5 bases). In nucleotides, the CDR3 is TGTGCCAGCTCACCACCGGACAAAGCAGATACGCAGTATTTT. Its translation: CASSPPDKADTQYF.